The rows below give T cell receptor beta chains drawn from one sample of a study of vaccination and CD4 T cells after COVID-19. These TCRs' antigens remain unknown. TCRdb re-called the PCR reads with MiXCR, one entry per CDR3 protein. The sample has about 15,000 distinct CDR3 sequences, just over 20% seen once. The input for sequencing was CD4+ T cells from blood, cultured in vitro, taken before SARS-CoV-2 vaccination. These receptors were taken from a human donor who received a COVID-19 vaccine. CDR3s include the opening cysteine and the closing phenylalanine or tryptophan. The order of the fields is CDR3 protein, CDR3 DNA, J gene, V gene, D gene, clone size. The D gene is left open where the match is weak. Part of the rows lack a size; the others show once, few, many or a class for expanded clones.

CDR3 protein: CSARPRDYQYNEQFF; CDR3 DNA: TGCAGTGCTAGACCCAGGGACTATCAGTACAATGAGCAGTTCTTC; J gene: TRBJ2-1; V gene: TRBV20-1; D gene: TRBD2; clone size: NA
CDR3 protein: CASSELRQNGYTF; CDR3 DNA: TGTGCCAGCAGTGAACTGCGTCAGAATGGCTACACCTTC; J gene: TRBJ1-2; V gene: TRBV2; D gene: NA; clone size: NA
CDR3 protein: CAWRGQGVSGNTIYF; CDR3 DNA: TGTGCCTGGAGGGGACAGGGGGTTTCTGGAAACACCATATATTTT; J gene: TRBJ1-3; V gene: TRBV30; D gene: TRBD1; clone size: NA
CDR3 protein: CSARGGTANYGYTF; CDR3 DNA: TGCAGTGCTAGAGGGGGAACAGCAAACTATGGCTACACCTTC; J gene: TRBJ1-2; V gene: TRBV20-1; D gene: NA; clone size: few
CDR3 protein: CASSLSDSSYNEQFF; CDR3 DNA: TGTGCCAGCAGCTTATCGGACAGCTCCTACAATGAGCAGTTCTTC; J gene: TRBJ2-1; V gene: TRBV7-8; D gene: NA; clone size: few
CDR3 protein: CASSSRESGRGDTQYF; CDR3 DNA: TGTGCCAGCAGCTCCCGGGAAAGCGGCCGTGGAGATACGCAGTATTTT; J gene: TRBJ2-3; V gene: TRBV7-2; D gene: NA; clone size: NA
CDR3 protein: CASSPRGSYGYTF; CDR3 DNA: TGTGCCAGCAGCCCCAGGGGCTCCTATGGCTACACCTTC; J gene: TRBJ1-2; V gene: TRBV12-3/TRBV12-4; D gene: NA; clone size: NA
CDR3 protein: CARSTGGGYGYTF; CDR3 DNA: TGTGCCAGATCGACAGGCGGAGGCTATGGCTACACCTTC; J gene: TRBJ1-2; V gene: TRBV19; D gene: NA; clone size: NA
CDR3 protein: CAISTELNTEAFF; CDR3 DNA: TGTGCCATCAGTACAGAACTGAACACTGAAGCTTTCTTT; J gene: TRBJ1-1; V gene: TRBV10-3; D gene: NA; clone size: few
CDR3 protein: CASSMTKNIQYF; CDR3 DNA: TGTGCCAGCAGTATGACCAAAAACATTCAGTACTTC; J gene: TRBJ2-4; V gene: TRBV19; D gene: NA; clone size: NA
CDR3 protein: CSARGGRITDTQYF; CDR3 DNA: TGCAGTGCTAGAGGTGGCAGAATCACAGATACGCAGTATTTT; J gene: TRBJ2-3; V gene: TRBV20-1; D gene: NA; clone size: few
CDR3 protein: CASSGGQTSTDTQYF; CDR3 DNA: TGCGCCAGCAGCGGGGGACAGACTAGCACAGATACGCAGTATTTT; J gene: TRBJ2-3; V gene: TRBV5-1; D gene: TRBD1; clone size: NA
CDR3 protein: CASSGANEQFF; CDR3 DNA: TGTGCCAGCAGTGGAGCGAATGAGCAGTTCTTC; J gene: TRBJ2-1; V gene: TRBV2; D gene: NA; clone size: few
CDR3 protein: CAISAAGAGTGEMNTEAFF; CDR3 DNA: TGTGCCATCAGTGCCGCAGGCGCCGGGACAGGGGAAATGAACACTGAAGCTTTCTTT; J gene: TRBJ1-1; V gene: TRBV10-3; D gene: TRBD1; clone size: few
CDR3 protein: CASSPTGTTQYF; CDR3 DNA: TGTGCCAGCAGTCCGACAGGGACTACGCAGTATTTT; J gene: TRBJ2-3; V gene: TRBV27; D gene: TRBD1; clone size: medium-sized
CDR3 protein: CASSAEGGENEKLFF; CDR3 DNA: TGTGCCAGCAGCGCAGAGGGGGGGGAGAATGAAAAACTGTTTTTT; J gene: TRBJ1-4; V gene: TRBV7-6; D gene: NA; clone size: NA
CDR3 protein: CASSQGGGTGELFF; CDR3 DNA: TGTGCCAGCAGCCAAGGCGGAGGGACCGGGGAGCTGTTTTTT; J gene: TRBJ2-2; V gene: TRBV4-2; D gene: NA; clone size: NA
CDR3 protein: CSVRLGGEAFF; CDR3 DNA: TGCAGCGTCCGACTGGGAGGCGAAGCTTTCTTT; J gene: TRBJ1-1; V gene: TRBV29-1; D gene: NA; clone size: few
CDR3 protein: CASSFLAGGPANTGELFF; CDR3 DNA: TGTGCCAGCAGCTTCCTAGCGGGGGGGCCGGCGAACACCGGGGAGCTGTTTTTT; J gene: TRBJ2-2; V gene: TRBV27; D gene: TRBD2; clone size: NA
CDR3 protein: CASSSGTGRSKLFF; CDR3 DNA: TGTGCCAGCAGCTCCGGGACAGGGAGGTCAAAACTGTTTTTT; J gene: TRBJ1-4; V gene: TRBV11-3; D gene: TRBD1; clone size: few
CDR3 protein: CASSLEFRAQGGFEQYF; CDR3 DNA: TGCGCCAGCAGCTTGGAATTTCGAGCACAGGGGGGATTCGAGCAGTACTTC; J gene: TRBJ2-7; V gene: TRBV5-1; D gene: TRBD1; clone size: NA
CDR3 protein: CARSRGTSHGELFF; CDR3 DNA: TGTGCCAGGAGTCGCGGGACTAGCCACGGGGAGCTGTTTTTT; J gene: TRBJ2-2; V gene: TRBV6-1; D gene: TRBD2; clone size: NA
CDR3 protein: CAWSARKGRDTQYF; CDR3 DNA: TGTGCCTGGAGTGCTCGGAAAGGGAGGGACACCCAGTACTTC; J gene: TRBJ2-5; V gene: TRBV30; D gene: TRBD2; clone size: medium-sized
CDR3 protein: CAWSGQGTARLREKLFF; CDR3 DNA: TGTGCCTGGAGTGGACAGGGGACAGCCCGGTTGCGGGAAAAACTGTTTTTT; J gene: TRBJ1-4; V gene: TRBV30; D gene: TRBD1; clone size: NA
CDR3 protein: CASTPRGGSYEQYF; CDR3 DNA: TGTGCCAGCACCCCCAGGGGCGGCTCCTACGAGCAGTACTTC; J gene: TRBJ2-7; V gene: TRBV6-1; D gene: NA; clone size: NA
CDR3 protein: CASSEWGGGARQPQHF; CDR3 DNA: TGTGCCAGCAGTGAATGGGGTGGGGGGGCTCGGCAGCCCCAGCATTTT; J gene: TRBJ1-5; V gene: TRBV6-1; D gene: NA; clone size: medium-sized
CDR3 protein: CASTKGGMGEQYF; CDR3 DNA: TGTGCCAGCACGAAAGGGGGAATGGGCGAGCAGTACTTC; J gene: TRBJ2-7; V gene: TRBV9; D gene: NA; clone size: once